A selection of T cell receptor beta chains follows, all from one sample in a study of ipilimumab plus nivolumab after autologous stem cell transplantation. Measured with immunoSEQ multiplex PCR; TCRdb has only the in-frame clones, and not every one. Found here are around 13,000 clones, 73% of them singletons; the top ten hold approximately 15%. Sequenced material: PBMCs, taken in a trial of ipilimumab plus nivolumab as post-transplant consolidation. The source is a male donor with diffuse large B-cell lymphoma. The CDR3 runs from the conserved cysteine through the conserved F or W. A D gene is named only where the DNA matches it firmly. Rows may omit the clone size; those that give it use once, few, many or a size class.

14 TRBJ2-4 TRBD2 TRBV7-9 once CASSPSGMENIQYF TGTGCCAGCAGCCCCAGCGGGATGGAAAACATTCAGTACTTC
14 TRBJ2-2 - TRBV7-2 - CASSLLTSAGELFF TGTGCCAGCAGCTTGTTAACTTCCGCCGGGGAGCTGTTTTTT
12 TRBJ1-3 - TRBV7-9 - CASSPSGNTIYF TGTGCCAGCAGTCCCTCTGGAAACACCATATATTTT
14 TRBJ1-1 - TRBV5-6 once CASSLATANTEAFF TGTGCCAGCAGCTTGGCCACAGCGAACACTGAAGCTTTCTTT
13 TRBJ2-1 - TRBV11-3 once CASSLEGGNEQFF TGTGCCAGCAGCTTAGAAGGGGGCAATGAGCAGTTCTTC
17 TRBJ2-1 TRBD2 TRBV13 - CASSRTMGTSGRDEQFF TGTGCCAGCAGCCGTACCATGGGGACTAGCGGGAGAGATGAGCAGTTCTTC
15 TRBJ2-6 - TRBV11-2 few CASTEQASGANVLTF TGTGCCAGCACGGAACAGGCCTCTGGGGCCAACGTCCTGACTTTC
16 TRBJ1-1 - TRBV11-2 few CASSLPPTRLNTEAFF TGTGCCAGCAGCTTACCGCCGACCCGTCTGAACACTGAAGCTTTCTTT
11 TRBJ2-1 - TRBV30 - CAWSEVHEQFF TGTGCCTGGAGTGAGGTCCATGAGCAGTTCTTC
13 TRBJ1-4 - TRBV5-6 - CASSAGFQEKLFF TGTGCCAGCAGCGCCGGGTTTCAGGAAAAACTGTTTTTT
15 TRBJ2-7 TRBD2 TRBV27 - CASSSRVAGTYEQYF TGTGCCAGCAGTTCCCGGGTAGCGGGGACCTACGAGCAGTACTTC
14 TRBJ2-2 - TRBV11-2 - CASIRGTNTGELFF TGTGCCAGCATCCGGGGTACGAACACCGGGGAGCTGTTTTTT
15 TRBJ2-1 - TRBV2 - CASSATGRGSSEQFF TGTGCCAGCAGCGCAACCGGGAGAGGGTCCAGTGAGCAGTTCTTC
17 TRBJ2-3 - TRBV9 - CASSVGLVAGPRDTQYF TGTGCCAGCAGCGTAGGGTTAGTGGCAGGTCCTCGGGATACGCAGTATTTT
14 TRBJ1-1 - TRBV5-8 - CASSQKGRDTEAFF TGTGCCAGCAGCCAAAAAGGCAGGGACACTGAAGCTTTCTTT
15 TRBJ1-6 - TRBV6-5 - CASRIQGSYNSPLHF TGTGCCAGCAGGATACAGGGATCCTATAATTCACCCCTCCACTTT
14 TRBJ2-7 TRBD1 TRBV27 - CASSLGGQNYEQYF TGTGCCAGCAGTCTAGGGGGCCAAAATTACGAGCAGTACTTC
17 TRBJ2-3 TRBD2 TRBV11-3 - CASSKKGLAVSTDTQYF TGTGCCAGCAGCAAAAAGGGACTAGCGGTTAGCACAGATACGCAGTATTTT
15 TRBJ1-1 - TRBV6-5 - CASSKRTVLNTEAFF TGTGCCAGCAGTAAAAGGACAGTCCTGAACACTGAAGCTTTCTTT
14 TRBJ1-5 - TRBV25-1 medium-sized CASTECGENQPQHF TGTGCCAGCACAGAGTGTGGGGAGAATCAGCCCCAGCATTTT
17 TRBJ1-3 - TRBV5-1 - CASSLHPGDASGNTIYF TGCGCCAGCAGCTTGCATCCAGGGGACGCGTCTGGAAACACCATATATTTT
15 TRBJ2-1 - TRBV6-6 - CASRTSVGAGGEQFF TGTGCCAGCAGGACCTCCGTAGGGGCTGGGGGTGAGCAGTTCTTC
16 TRBJ1-2 - TRBV5-5 - CASSQGETATNYGYTF TGCGCCAGCAGCCAAGGAGAGACAGCAACTAACTATGGCTACACCTTC
15 TRBJ2-7 TRBD2 TRBV10-3 few CAISESGGKLNEQYF TGTGCCATCAGTGAGTCGGGGGGGAAGCTGAACGAGCAGTACTTC
16 TRBJ1-1 TRBD1 TRBV4-2 - CASSRSTGELGTEAFF TGTGCCAGCAGCCGCTCGACAGGGGAGTTAGGCACTGAAGCTTTCTTT
12 TRBJ1-5 - TRBV6-1 - CASSPGGQPQHF TGTGCCAGCAGTCCGGGGGGCCAGCCCCAGCATTTT
12 TRBJ2-5 TRBD1 TRBV18 few CASSIGQGSQYF TGTGCCAGCTCAATTGGACAGGGGTCCCAGTACTTC
14 TRBJ1-1 - TRBV15 - CATSIVEMNTEAFF TGTGCCACCAGCATAGTAGAAATGAACACTGAAGCTTTCTTT
13 TRBJ1-6 - TRBV6-6 - CASTLGLGSPLHF TGTGCCAGCACCTTAGGGCTAGGATCACCCCTCCACTTT
19 TRBJ2-7 TRBD2 TRBV29-1 - CSVELVRGGTSGDPYEQYF TGCAGCGTTGAATTGGTAAGAGGTGGGACTAGCGGGGATCCCTACGAGCAGTACTTC
14 TRBJ2-1 TRBD2 TRBV18 - CASSLSGRNNEQFF TGTGCCAGCTCACTTAGCGGGAGAAACAATGAGCAGTTCTTC
16 TRBJ2-7 - TRBV5-5 - CASSSLLAGVWGEQYF TGTGCCAGCAGCTCCCTCCTGGCGGGTGTATGGGGGGAGCAGTACTTC
16 TRBJ1-2 - TRBV4-1 - CASSQALAQVTYGYTF TGCGCCAGCAGCCAAGCCTTGGCACAAGTTACTTATGGCTACACCTTC
15 TRBJ2-2 TRBD2 TRBV6-5 - CASSVFGGDTGELFF TGTGCCAGCAGTGTCTTTGGGGGGGACACCGGGGAGCTGTTTTTT
13 TRBJ2-7 - TRBV6-5 - CASKDTGTYEQYF TGTGCCAGCAAAGATACAGGCACCTACGAGCAGTACTTC
13 TRBJ1-1 - TRBV11-3 - CASSLDQGTEAFF TGTGCCAGCAGCTTAGATCAGGGGACTGAAGCTTTCTTT
13 TRBJ2-7 - TRBV19 - CASSIPLGGEQYF TGTGCCAGTAGTATTCCGTTAGGAGGGGAGCAGTACTTC
16 TRBJ2-3 - TRBV5-8 - CASSLDVGGYDNTQYF TGTGCCAGCAGCTTGGACGTTGGGGGCTACGACAATACGCAGTATTTT
12 TRBJ2-5 - TRBV7-9 - CASSLVGGTQYF TGTGCCAGCAGCTTAGTGGGGGGGACCCAGTACTTC
13 TRBJ2-5 - TRBV11-2 - CASHPGTQETQYF TGTGCCAGCCACCCCGGGACACAAGAGACCCAGTACTTC
13 TRBJ2-5 TRBD1 TRBV30 - CAWKPGGRETQYF TGTGCCTGGAAGCCAGGGGGCCGAGAGACCCAGTACTTC
15 TRBJ2-5 - TRBV6-5 - CASTQGGSDGETQYF TGTGCCAGCACCCAAGGAGGGAGTGATGGAGAGACCCAGTACTTC
15 TRBJ2-3 - TRBV7-8 - CASSLSSAARDTQYF TGTGCCAGCAGCTTATCAAGCGCCGCCAGGGATACGCAGTATTTT
18 TRBJ1-6 TRBD1 TRBV5-1 - CASSQLPSGQGAYSPLHF TGCGCCAGCAGCCAGCTGCCTAGCGGGCAGGGGGCCTATTCACCCCTCCACTTT
16 TRBJ2-7 TRBD1 TRBV18 - CASSPAGTGGQYEQYF TGTGCCAGCTCACCGGCCGGGACAGGGGGCCAGTACGAGCAGTACTTC
15 TRBJ2-7 TRBD2 TRBV5-1 - CASSLGTSAILEQYF TGCGCCAGCAGCTTGGGGACTAGCGCGATCTTAGAGCAGTACTTC
16 TRBJ2-1 - TRBV7-9 - CASSLVRQRSYNEQFF TGTGCCAGCAGCTTAGTCCGACAGCGCTCCTACAATGAGCAGTTCTTC
16 TRBJ1-4 - TRBV6-6 - CASSYSIREFTEKLFF TGTGCCAGCAGTTACTCGATTCGGGAGTTCACTGAAAAACTGTTTTTT
17 TRBJ2-1 TRBD2 TRBV11-3 - CASSQKRTSGNYNEQFF TGTGCCAGCAGCCAAAAGAGGACTAGCGGGAACTACAATGAGCAGTTCTTC
15 TRBJ1-1 - TRBV15 few CATSRERAGNTEAFF TGTGCCACCAGCAGAGAAAGGGCAGGGAACACTGAAGCTTTCTTT
15 TRBJ2-7 - TRBV7-9 - CASEKGSLSSYEQYF TGTGCCAGCGAGAAGGGGTCCCTGAGCTCCTACGAGCAGTACTTC
13 TRBJ2-7 TRBD1 TRBV6-1 - CASSPRQGYEQYF TGTGCCAGCAGTCCCCGACAGGGCTACGAGCAGTACTTC